This T cell receptor beta chain was documented in a study of beta chain features in type 1 diabetes. Study findings and constraints: A moderate, significant TCRB CDR3 shortening appeared in type 1 diabetes across four CD4+ subsets.

Every bit of the isolated RNA underwent reverse transcription, so sequencing read expressed TCRB transcripts. The data were produced by immunoSEQ multiplex PCR, yet TCRdb's version contains in-frame clones alone and is incomplete. The table has fewer than 45,000 clones, approximately 62% seen once. As for this clone: What it recognizes is unknown.

The receptor was derived from a man younger than 45 with type 1 diabetes. Some clones in this sample may be carry-over from other donors' samples. Input material: Tregs from blood.

The CDR3 DNA reads TGTGCCATCAGTGAGTCTAGCTCGAGCTCCTACGAGCAGTACTTC. Residues: CAISESSSSSYEQYF. The chain combines TRBV10-3 with TRBJ2-7; D remains ambiguous. The CDR3 has 15 amino acids. In germline, CDR1 is ENHRY, CDR2 SYGVKD. V was clipped by 0 bases and J by 0 bases, with 9 bases between them.